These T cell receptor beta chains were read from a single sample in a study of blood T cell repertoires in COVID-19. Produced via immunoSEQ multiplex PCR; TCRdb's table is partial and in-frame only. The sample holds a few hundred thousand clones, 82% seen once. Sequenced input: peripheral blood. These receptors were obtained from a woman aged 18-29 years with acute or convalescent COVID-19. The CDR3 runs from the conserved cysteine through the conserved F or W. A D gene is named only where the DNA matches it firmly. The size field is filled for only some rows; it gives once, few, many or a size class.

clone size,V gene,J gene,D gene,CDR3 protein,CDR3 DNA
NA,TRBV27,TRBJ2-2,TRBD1,CASTTPGEGQGLGELFF,TGTGCCAGCACCACCCCTGGTGAAGGACAGGGGTTGGGGGAGCTGTTTTTT
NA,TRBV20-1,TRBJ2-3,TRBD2,CSASGAAGGPRDTQYF,TGCAGTGCCAGTGGGGCAGCGGGAGGGCCGCGAGATACGCAGTATTTT
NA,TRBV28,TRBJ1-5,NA,CASSLSAGYRSSNQPQHF,TGTGCCAGCAGTTTATCGGCAGGGTATAGATCTAGCAATCAGCCCCAGCATTTT
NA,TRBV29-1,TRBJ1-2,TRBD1,CSVDGRGLNGYTF,TGCAGCGTTGATGGCAGGGGGTTAAATGGCTACACCTTC
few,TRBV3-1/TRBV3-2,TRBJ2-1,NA,CASSHGTFNEQFF,TGTGCCAGCAGCCACGGGACATTCAATGAGCAGTTCTTC
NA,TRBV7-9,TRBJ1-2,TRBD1,CASSPGRSGQGVDYGYTF,TGTGCCAGCAGCCCCGGCAGGAGTGGACAGGGGGTAGACTATGGCTACACCTTC
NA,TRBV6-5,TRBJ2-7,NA,CASSYGRSSYEQYF,TGTGCCAGCAGTTACGGTAGATCCTCCTACGAGCAGTACTTC
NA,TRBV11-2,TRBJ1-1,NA,CASSSPGGEGGTEAFF,TGTGCCAGCAGCTCCCCCGGGGGGGAAGGGGGCACTGAAGCTTTCTTT
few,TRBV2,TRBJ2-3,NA,CASGGTSAGRGTQYF,TGTGCCAGCGGAGGGACTTCTGCGGGGCGCGGTACGCAGTATTTT
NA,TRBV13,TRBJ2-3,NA,CASSSVGLAGDTQYF,TGTGCCAGCAGTTCGGTAGGGCTAGCAGGCGATACGCAGTATTTT
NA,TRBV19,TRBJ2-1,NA,CASLKWGGGDNEQFF,TGTGCCAGCCTAAAATGGGGGGGCGGCGACAATGAGCAGTTCTTC
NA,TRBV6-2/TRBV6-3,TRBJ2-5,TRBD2,CASSYSGTSRPETQYF,TGTGCCAGCAGTTATTCCGGGACTAGCCGTCCCGAGACCCAGTACTTC
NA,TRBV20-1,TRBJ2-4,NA,CSASLSGLAKNIQYF,TGCAGTGCTAGTCTGAGCGGGTTAGCCAAAAACATTCAGTACTTC
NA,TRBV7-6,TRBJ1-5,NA,CASSLGQFSNQPQHF,TGTGCCAGCAGCTTAGGGCAGTTTAGCAATCAGCCCCAGCATTTT
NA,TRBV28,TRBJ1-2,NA,CASSFGGLGYTF,TGTGCCAGCAGTTTCGGGGGGCTCGGCTACACCTTC
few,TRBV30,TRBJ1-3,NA,CASKHMGGLSGNTIYF,TGTGCCTCAAAACATATGGGGGGGCTCTCTGGAAACACCATATATTTT
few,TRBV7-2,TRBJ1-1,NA,CASRTWGDTEAFF,TGTGCCAGCAGAACTTGGGGGGACACTGAAGCTTTCTTT
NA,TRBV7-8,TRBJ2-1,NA,CASSKRLNNEQFF,TGTGCCAGCAGCAAAAGACTAAACAATGAGCAGTTCTTC
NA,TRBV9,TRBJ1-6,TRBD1,CASSGGTDRVVLGSPLHF,TGTGCCAGCAGCGGAGGAACCGACAGGGTAGTTTTGGGTTCACCCCTCCACTTT
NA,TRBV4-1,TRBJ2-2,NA,CASSQRLERIDPGELFF,TGCGCCAGCAGCCAACGGCTAGAGAGGATAGACCCCGGGGAGCTGTTTTTT